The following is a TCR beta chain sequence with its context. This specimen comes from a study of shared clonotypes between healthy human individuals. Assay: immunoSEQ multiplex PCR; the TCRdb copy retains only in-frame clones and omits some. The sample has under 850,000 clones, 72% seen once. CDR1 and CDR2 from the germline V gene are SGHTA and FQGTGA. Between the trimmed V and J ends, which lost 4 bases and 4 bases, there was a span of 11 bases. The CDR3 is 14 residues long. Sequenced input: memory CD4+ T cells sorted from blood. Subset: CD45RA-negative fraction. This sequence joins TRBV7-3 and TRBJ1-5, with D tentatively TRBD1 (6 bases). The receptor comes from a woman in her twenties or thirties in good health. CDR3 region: CASSSTGANQPQHF. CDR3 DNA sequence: TGTGCCAGCAGCTCGACAGGCGCTAATCAGCCCCAGCATTTT.